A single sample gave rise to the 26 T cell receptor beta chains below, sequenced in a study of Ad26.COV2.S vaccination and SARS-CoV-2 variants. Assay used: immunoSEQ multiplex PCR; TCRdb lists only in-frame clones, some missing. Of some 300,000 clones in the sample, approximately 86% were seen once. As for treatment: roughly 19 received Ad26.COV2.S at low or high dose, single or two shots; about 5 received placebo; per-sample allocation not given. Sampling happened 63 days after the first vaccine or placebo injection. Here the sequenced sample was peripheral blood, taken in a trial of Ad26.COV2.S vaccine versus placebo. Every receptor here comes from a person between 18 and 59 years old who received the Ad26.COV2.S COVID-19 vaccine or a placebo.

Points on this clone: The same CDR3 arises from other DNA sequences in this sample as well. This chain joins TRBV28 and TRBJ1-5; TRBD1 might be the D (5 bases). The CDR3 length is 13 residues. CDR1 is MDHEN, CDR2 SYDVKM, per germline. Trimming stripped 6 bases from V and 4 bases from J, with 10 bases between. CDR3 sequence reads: CASSPDSNQPQHF. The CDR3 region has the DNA TGTGCCAGCAGCCCAGACAGTAATCAGCCCCAGCATTTT.

The CDR3 protein is CASSLGGAWDKEKLFF. CDR3 nucleotides: TGCGCCAGCAGCTTGGGGGGCGCCTGGGATAAGGAAAAACTGTTTTTT. The rearrangement uses TRBV5-1 and TRBJ1-4, with a tentative D call TRBD1 (5 bases). This CDR3 is 16 amino acids long. V was shortened by 0 bases and J by 8 bases, with 17 bases between the two germline ends. Germline V gives CDR1 SGHRS, CDR2 YFSETQ.

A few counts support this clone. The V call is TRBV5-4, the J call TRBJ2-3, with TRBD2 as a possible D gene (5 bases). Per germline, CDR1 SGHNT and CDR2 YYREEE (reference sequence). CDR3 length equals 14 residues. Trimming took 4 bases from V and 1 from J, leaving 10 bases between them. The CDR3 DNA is TGTGCCAGCAGCAAAGGACTGGGCACAGATACGCAGTATTTT. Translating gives CASSKGLGTDTQYF.

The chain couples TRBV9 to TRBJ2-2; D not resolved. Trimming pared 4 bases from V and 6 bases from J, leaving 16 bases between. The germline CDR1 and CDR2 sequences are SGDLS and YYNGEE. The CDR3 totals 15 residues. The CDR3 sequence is CASSPHPETSGELFF. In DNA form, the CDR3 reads TGTGCCAGCAGCCCGCACCCCGAAACATCCGGGGAGCTGTTTTTT.

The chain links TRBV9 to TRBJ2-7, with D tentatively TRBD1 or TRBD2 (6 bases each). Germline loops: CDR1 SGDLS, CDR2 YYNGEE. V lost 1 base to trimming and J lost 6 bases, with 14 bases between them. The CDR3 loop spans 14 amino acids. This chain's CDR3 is CASSVHGGLGEQYF. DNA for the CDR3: TGTGCCAGCAGCGTACACGGGGGCCTTGGCGAGCAGTACTTC.

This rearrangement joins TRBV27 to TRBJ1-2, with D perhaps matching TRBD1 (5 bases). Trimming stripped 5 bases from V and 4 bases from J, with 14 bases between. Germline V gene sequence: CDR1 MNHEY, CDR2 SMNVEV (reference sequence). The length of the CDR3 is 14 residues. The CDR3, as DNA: TGTGCCAGCAGTCGCCGCGGGGCGGCCTATGGCTACACCTTC. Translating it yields CASSRRGAAYGYTF.

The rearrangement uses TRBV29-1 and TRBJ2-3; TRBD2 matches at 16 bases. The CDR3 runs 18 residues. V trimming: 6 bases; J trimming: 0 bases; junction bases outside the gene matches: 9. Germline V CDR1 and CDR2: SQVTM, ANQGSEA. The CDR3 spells CSVGTSGGARSSTDTQYF. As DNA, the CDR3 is TGCAGCGTCGGGACTAGCGGGGGGGCTCGTTCTAGCACAGATACGCAGTATTTT.

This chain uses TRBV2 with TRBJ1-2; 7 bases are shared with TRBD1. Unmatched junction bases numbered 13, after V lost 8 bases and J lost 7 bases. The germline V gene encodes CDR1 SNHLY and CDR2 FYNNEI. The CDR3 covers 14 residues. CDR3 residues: CASWGKKGAGGYTF. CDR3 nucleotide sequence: TGTGCCAGCTGGGGGAAAAAGGGGGCGGGTGGCTACACCTTC. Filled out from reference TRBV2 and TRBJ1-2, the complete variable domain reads EPEVTQTPSHQVTQMGQEVILRCVPISNHLYFYWYRQILGQKVEFLVSFYNNEISEKSEIFDDQFSVERPDGSNFTLKIRSTKLEDSAMYFCASWGKKGAGGYTFGSGTRLTVV.

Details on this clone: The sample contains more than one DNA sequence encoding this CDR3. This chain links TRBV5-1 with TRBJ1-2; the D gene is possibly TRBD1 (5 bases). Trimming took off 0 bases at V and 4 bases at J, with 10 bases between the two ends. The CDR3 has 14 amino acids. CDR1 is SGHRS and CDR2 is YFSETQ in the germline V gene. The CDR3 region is CASSLGTGGYGYTF. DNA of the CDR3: TGCGCCAGCAGCTTGGGGACGGGGGGCTATGGCTACACCTTC.

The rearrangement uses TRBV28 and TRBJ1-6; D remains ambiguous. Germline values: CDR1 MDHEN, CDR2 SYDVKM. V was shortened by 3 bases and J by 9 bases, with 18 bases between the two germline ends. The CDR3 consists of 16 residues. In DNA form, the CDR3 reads TGTGCCAGCAGTTTCCCGACCGGGGAGGGCGGTTCACCCCTCCACTTT. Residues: CASSFPTGEGGSPLHF.

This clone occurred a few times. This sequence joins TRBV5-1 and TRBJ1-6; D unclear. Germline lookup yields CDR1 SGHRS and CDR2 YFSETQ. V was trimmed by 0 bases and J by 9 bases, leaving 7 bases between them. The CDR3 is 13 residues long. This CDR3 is CASSLAGSSPLHF. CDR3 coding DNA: TGCGCCAGCAGCTTGGCGGGGAGTTCACCCCTCCACTTT.

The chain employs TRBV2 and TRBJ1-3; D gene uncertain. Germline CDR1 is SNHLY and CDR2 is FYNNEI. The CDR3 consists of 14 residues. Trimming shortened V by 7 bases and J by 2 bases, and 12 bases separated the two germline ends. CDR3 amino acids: CASKPNRPGNTIYF. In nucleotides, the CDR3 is TGTGCCAGCAAACCCAACAGACCTGGAAACACCATATATTTT.

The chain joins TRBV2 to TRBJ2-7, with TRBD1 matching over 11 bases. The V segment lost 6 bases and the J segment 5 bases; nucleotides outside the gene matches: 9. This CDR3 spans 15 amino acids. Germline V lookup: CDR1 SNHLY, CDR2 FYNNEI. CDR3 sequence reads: CASRIPPGQGDEQYF. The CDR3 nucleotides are TGTGCCAGCAGGATCCCCCCGGGACAGGGGGACGAGCAGTACTTC.

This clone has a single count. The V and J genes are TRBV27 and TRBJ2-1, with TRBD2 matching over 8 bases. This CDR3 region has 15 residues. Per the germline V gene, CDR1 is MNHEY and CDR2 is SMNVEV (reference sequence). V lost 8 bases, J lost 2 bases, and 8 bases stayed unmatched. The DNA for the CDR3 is TGTGCCAGCTCCCCCCCGGGGGGGACCTACAATGAGCAGTTCTTC. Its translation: CASSPPGGTYNEQFF.

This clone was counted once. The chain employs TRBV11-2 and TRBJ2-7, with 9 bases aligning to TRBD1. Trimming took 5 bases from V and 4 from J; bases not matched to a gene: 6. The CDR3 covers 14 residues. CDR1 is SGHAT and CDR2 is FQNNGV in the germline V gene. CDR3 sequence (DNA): TGTGCCAGCAGCCCTGGACAGGGGTGGTACGAGCAGTACTTC. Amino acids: CASSPGQGWYEQYF.

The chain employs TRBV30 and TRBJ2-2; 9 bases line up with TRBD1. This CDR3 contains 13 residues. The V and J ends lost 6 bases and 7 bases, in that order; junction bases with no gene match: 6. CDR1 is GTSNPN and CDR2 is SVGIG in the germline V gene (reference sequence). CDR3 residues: CACKQGAFGELFF. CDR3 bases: TGTGCCTGTAAACAGGGGGCTTTCGGGGAGCTGTTTTTT.

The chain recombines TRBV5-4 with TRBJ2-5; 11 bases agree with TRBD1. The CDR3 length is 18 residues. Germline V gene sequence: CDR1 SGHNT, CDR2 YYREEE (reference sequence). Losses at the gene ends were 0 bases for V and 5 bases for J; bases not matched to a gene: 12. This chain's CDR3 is CASSLGWTGGLALETQYF. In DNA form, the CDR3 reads TGTGCCAGCAGCTTGGGGTGGACAGGGGGCTTGGCTTTGGAGACCCAGTACTTC.

Here the CDR3 reads CASSLAQRFSTDTQYF. The CDR3 nucleotides read TGTGCCAGCAGCTTAGCCCAGCGGTTTAGCACAGATACGCAGTATTTT. V is TRBV7-6 and J is TRBJ2-3; D perhaps matches TRBD2 (5 bases). V was cut by 0 bases and J by 0 bases, with 10 bases left in between. Germline CDR1 SGHVS, CDR2 FNYEAQ. This CDR3 contains 16 residues.

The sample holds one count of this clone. CDR3: CASSLTSGGFQETQYF. The CDR3 DNA sequence: TGTGCCAGCAGCCTGACTAGCGGGGGTTTCCAAGAGACCCAGTACTTC. The V gene is TRBV3-1 (or the pseudogene TRBV3-2), the J gene TRBJ2-5, with 12 positions matching TRBD2. Germline V CDR1 and CDR2: LGHDT, YNNKEL (reference sequence). V lost 4 bases to trimming and J lost 1 base; unmatched junction nucleotides: 4. The CDR3 sequence is 16 residues long.

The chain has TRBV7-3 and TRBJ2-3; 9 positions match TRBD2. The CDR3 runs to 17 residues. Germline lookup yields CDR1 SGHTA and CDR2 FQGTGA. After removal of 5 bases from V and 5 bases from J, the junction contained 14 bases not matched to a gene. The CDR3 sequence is CASSKIPGTSNLDTQYF. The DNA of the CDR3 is TGTGCCAGCAGCAAGATTCCCGGGACTAGCAATTTAGATACGCAGTATTTT.

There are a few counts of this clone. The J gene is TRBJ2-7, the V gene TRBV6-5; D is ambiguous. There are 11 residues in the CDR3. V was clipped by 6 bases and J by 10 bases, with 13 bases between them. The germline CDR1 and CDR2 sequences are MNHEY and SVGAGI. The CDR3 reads CASRYSQNQYF. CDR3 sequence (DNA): TGTGCCAGCAGATATAGTCAGAATCAGTACTTC.

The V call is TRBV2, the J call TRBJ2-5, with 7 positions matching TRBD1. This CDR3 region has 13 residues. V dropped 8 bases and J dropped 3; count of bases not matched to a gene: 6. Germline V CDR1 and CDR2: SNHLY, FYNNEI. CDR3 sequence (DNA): TGTGCCAGCGATAGTACAGGGGAAGAGACCCAGTACTTC. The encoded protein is CASDSTGEETQYF. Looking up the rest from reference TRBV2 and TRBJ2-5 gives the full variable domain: EPEVTQTPSHQVTQMGQEVILRCVPISNHLYFYWYRQILGQKVEFLVSFYNNEISEKSEIFDDQFSVERPDGSNFTLKIRSTKLEDSAMYFCASDSTGEETQYFGPGTRLLVL.

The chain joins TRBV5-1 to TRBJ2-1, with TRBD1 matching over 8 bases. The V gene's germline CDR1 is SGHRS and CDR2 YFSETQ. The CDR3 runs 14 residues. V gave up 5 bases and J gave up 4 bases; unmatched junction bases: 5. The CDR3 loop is CASRDRERYNEQFF. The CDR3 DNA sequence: TGCGCCAGCAGGGACAGGGAAAGGTACAATGAGCAGTTCTTC.

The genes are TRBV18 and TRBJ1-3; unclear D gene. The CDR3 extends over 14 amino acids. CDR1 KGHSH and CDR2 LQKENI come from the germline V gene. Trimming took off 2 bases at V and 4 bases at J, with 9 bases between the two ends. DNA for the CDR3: TGTGCCAGCTCACCAGAGGTCTCAGGAAACACCATATATTTT. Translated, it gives CASSPEVSGNTIYF.

The CDR3 loop reads CASSLGTGGLQETQYF. The CDR3 DNA sequence: TGTGCCAGCAGCTTGGGGACAGGGGGTCTTCAAGAGACCCAGTACTTC. The V gene is TRBV5-6, the J gene TRBJ2-5; 10 bases fit TRBD1. This CDR3 comprises 16 residues. The V and J ends lost 0 bases and 2 bases, in that order; junction bases with no gene match: 4. Germline V lookup: CDR1 SGHDT, CDR2 YYEEEE.

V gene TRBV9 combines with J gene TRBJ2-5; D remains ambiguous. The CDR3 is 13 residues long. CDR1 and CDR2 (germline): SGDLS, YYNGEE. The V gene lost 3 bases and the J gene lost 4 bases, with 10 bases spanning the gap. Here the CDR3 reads CASSGLDGETQYF. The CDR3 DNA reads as TGTGCCAGCAGCGGGCTAGATGGAGAGACCCAGTACTTC.